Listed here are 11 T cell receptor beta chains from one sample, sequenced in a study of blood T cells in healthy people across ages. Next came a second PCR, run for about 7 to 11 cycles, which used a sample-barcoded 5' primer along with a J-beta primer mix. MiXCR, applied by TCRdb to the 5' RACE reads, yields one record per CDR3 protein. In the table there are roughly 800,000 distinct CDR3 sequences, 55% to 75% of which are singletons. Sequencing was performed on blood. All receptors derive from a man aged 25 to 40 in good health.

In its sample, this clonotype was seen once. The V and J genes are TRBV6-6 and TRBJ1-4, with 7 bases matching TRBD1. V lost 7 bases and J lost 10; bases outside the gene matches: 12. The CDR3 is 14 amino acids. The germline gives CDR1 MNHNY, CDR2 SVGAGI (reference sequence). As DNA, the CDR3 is TGTGCCAGCAAGACCGAGGACAGGAAGGGAAAACTGTTTTTT. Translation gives CASKTEDRKGKLFF.

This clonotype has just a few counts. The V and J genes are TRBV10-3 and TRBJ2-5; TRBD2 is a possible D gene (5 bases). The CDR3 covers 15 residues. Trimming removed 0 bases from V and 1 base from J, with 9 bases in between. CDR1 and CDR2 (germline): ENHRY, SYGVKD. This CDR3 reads CAISESQGGQETQYF. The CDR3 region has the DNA TGTGCCATCAGTGAGTCTCAAGGAGGCCAAGAGACCCAGTACTTC.

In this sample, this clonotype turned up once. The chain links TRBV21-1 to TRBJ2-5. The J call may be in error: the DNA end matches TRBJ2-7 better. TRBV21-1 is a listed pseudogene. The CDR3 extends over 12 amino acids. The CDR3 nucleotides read TGTGCCAGCAGCCTACATACCTGCGAGCAGTACTTC. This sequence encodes CASSLHTCEQYF.

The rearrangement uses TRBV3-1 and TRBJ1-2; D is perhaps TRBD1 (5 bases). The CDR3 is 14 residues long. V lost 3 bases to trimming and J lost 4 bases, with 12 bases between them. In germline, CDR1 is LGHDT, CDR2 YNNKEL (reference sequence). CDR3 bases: TGTGCCAGCAGCCATCGCAGGGTGGGCTATGGCTACACCTTC. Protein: CASSHRRVGYGYTF.

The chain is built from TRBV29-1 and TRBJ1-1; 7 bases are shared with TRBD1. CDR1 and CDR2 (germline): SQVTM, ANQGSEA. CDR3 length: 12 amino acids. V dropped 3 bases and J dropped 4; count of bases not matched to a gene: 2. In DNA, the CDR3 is TGCAGCGTTGACCCAGGGGGCACTGAAGCTTTCTTT. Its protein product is CSVDPGGTEAFF.

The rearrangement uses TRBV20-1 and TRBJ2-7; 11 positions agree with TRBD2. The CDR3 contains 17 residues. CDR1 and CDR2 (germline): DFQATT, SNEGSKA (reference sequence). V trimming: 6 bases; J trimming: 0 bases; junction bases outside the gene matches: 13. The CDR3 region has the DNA TGCAGTGCCAACCGCGAGACTAGCGGGATGTCCTCCTACGAGCAGTACTTC. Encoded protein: CSANRETSGMSSYEQYF.

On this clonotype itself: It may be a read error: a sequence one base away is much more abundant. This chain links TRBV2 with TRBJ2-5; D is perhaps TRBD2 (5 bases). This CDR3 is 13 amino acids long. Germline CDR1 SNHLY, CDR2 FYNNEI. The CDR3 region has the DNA TGTGCCAGTATACTAGTCCCCCAAGAGACCAAGTACTTC. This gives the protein CASILVPQETKYF.

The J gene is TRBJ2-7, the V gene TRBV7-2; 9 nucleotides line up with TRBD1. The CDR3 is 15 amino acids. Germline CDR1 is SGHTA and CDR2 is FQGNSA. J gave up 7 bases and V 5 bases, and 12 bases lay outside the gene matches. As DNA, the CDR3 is TGTGCCAGCAGCACAACAGGGGGCTCCTACAATGAGCAGTACTTC. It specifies CASSTTGGSYNEQYF.

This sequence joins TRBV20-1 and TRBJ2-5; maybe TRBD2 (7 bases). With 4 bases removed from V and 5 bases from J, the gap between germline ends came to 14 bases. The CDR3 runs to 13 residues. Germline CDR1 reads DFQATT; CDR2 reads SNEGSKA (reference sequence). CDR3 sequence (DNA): TGCAGTGCTACTGGGGAGGGGGTTGAGACCCAGTACTTC. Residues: CSATGEGVETQYF.

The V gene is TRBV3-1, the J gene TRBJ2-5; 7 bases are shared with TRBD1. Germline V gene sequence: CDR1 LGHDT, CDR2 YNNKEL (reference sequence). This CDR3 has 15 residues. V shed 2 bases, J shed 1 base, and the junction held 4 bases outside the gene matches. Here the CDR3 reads CASSQQQGIQETQYF. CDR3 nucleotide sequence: TGTGCCAGCAGCCAACAACAGGGGATCCAAGAGACCCAGTACTTC.

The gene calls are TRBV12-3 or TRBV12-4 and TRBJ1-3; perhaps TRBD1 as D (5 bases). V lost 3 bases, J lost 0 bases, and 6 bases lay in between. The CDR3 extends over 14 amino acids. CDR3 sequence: CASSLTVSGNTIYF. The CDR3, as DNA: TGTGCCAGCAGTTTGACAGTCTCTGGAAACACCATATATTTT.